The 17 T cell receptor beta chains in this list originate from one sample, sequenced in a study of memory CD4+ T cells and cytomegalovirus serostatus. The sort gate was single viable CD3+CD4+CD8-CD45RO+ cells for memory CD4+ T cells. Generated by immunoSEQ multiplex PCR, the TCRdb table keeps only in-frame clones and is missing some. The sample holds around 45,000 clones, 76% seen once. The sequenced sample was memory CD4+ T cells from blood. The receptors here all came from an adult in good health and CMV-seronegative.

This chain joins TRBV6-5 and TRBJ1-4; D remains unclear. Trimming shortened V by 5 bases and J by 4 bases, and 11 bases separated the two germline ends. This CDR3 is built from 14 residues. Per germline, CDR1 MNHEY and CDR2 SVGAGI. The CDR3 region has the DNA TGTGCCAGCAGTAGAACGGGAAATAATGAAAAACTGTTTTTT. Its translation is CASSRTGNNEKLFF.

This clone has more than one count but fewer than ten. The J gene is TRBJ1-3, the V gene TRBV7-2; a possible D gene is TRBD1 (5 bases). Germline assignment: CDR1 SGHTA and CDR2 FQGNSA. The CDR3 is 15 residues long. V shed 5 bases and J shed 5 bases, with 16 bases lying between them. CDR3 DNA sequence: TGTGCCAGCAGCCAACAAGGAGGGGTCCGAAACACCATATATTTT. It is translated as CASSQQGGVRNTIYF.

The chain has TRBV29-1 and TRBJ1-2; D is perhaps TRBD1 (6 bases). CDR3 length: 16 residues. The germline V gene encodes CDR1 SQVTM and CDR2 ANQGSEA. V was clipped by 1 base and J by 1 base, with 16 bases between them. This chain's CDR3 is CSVEGEPGQSNYGYTF. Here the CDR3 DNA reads TGCAGCGTTGAAGGCGAACCGGGACAAAGTAACTATGGCTACACCTTC.

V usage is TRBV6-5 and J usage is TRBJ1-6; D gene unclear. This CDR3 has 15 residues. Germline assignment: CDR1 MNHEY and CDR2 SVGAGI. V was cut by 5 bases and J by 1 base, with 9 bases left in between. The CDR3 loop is CASSTGLSYNSPLHF. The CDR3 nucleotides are TGTGCCAGCAGTACCGGGTTGTCCTATAATTCACCCCTCCACTTT.

This CDR3 reads CASSLLGGNYGYTF. DNA of the CDR3: TGTGCCAGCAGTTTATTGGGGGGAAACTATGGCTACACCTTC. V is TRBV28 and J is TRBJ1-2; TRBD1 might be the D (5 bases). CDR3 length: 14 residues. Germline V gives CDR1 MDHEN, CDR2 SYDVKM. Trimming shortened V by 1 base and J by 2 bases, and 8 bases separated the two germline ends.

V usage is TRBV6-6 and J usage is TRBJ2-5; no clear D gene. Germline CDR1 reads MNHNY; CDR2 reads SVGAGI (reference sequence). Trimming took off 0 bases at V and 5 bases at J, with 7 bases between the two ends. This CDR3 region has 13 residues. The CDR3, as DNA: TGTGCCAGCAGTTACTCGAAAGGGGAGACCCAGTACTTC. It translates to CASSYSKGETQYF.

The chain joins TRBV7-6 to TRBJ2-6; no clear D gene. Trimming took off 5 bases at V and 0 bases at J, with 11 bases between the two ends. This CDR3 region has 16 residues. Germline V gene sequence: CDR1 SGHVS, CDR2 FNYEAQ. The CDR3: CASSPTRSSGANVLTF. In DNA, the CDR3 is TGTGCCAGCAGCCCAACCAGGAGCTCTGGGGCCAACGTCCTGACTTTC.

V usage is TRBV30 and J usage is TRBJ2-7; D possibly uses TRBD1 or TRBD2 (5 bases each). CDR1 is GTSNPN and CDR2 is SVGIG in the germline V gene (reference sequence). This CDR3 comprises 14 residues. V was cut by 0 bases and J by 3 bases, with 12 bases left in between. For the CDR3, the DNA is TGTGCCTGGAGTGTTTCCGGGGCAGGCTACGAGCAGTACTTC. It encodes CAWSVSGAGYEQYF.

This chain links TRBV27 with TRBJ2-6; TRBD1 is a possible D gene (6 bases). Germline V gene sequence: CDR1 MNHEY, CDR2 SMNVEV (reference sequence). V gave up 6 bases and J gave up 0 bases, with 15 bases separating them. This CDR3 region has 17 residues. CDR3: CASSPPQGRSGANVLTF. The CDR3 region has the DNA TGTGCCAGCAGCCCTCCACAGGGCCGCTCTGGGGCCAACGTCCTGACTTTC.

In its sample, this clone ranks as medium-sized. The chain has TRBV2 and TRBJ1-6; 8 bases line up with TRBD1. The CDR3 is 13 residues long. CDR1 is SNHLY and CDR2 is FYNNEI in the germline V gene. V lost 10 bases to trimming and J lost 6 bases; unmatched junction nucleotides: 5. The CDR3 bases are TGTGCCAACCAGGACAGGGCTAATTCACCCCTCCACTTT. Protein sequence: CANQDRANSPLHF.

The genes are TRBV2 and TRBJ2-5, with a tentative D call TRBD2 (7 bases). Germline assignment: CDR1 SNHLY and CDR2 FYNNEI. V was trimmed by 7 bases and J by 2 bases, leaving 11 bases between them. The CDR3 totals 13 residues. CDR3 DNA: TGTGCCAGCATGGGGGGGGCACAAGAGACCCAGTACTTC. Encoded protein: CASMGGAQETQYF.

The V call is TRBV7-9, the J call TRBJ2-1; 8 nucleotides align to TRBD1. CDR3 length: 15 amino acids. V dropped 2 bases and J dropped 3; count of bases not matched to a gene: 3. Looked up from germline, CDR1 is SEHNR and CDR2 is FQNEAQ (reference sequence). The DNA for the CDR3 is TGTGCCAGCAGCTTAACAGGGGGAATCTACAATGAGCAGTTCTTC. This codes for CASSLTGGIYNEQFF.

The CDR3 region is CASSFTAANEKLFF. Here the CDR3 DNA reads TGTGCCAGCAGTTTCACAGCGGCTAATGAAAAACTGTTTTTT. V usage is TRBV6-4 and J usage is TRBJ1-4, with unresolved D. The CDR3 runs 14 residues. Trimming left V 5 bases short and J 3 bases short, with 10 bases between. CDR1 is MRHNA, CDR2 SNTAGT, per germline.

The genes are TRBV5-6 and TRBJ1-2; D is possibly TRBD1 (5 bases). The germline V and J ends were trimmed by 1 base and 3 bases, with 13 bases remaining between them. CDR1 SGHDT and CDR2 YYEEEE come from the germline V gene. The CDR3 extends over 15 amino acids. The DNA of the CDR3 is TGTGCCAGCAGCTTGTACCGGGGCGGCGACTATGGCTACACCTTC. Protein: CASSLYRGGDYGYTF.

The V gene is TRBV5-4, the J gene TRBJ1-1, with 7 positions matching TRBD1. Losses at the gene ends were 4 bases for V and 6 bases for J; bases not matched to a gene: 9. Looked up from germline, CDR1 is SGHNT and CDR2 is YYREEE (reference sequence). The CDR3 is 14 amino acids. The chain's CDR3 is CASSLQGRRAEAFF. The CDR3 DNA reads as TGTGCCAGCAGCCTACAGGGGAGAAGGGCTGAAGCTTTCTTT.

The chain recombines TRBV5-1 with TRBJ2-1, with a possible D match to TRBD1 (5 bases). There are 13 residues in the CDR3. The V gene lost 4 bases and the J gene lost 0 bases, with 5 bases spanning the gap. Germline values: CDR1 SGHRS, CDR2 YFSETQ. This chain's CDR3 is CASSDSSYNEQFF. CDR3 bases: TGCGCCAGCAGCGACAGCTCCTACAATGAGCAGTTCTTC.

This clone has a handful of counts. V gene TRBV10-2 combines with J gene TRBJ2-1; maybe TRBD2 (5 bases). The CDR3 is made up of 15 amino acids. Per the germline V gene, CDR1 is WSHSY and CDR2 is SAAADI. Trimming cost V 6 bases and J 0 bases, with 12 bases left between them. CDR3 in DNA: TGCGCCAGCAGACCCGGAGGAAGCTCCTACAATGAGCAGTTCTTC. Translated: CASRPGGSSYNEQFF.